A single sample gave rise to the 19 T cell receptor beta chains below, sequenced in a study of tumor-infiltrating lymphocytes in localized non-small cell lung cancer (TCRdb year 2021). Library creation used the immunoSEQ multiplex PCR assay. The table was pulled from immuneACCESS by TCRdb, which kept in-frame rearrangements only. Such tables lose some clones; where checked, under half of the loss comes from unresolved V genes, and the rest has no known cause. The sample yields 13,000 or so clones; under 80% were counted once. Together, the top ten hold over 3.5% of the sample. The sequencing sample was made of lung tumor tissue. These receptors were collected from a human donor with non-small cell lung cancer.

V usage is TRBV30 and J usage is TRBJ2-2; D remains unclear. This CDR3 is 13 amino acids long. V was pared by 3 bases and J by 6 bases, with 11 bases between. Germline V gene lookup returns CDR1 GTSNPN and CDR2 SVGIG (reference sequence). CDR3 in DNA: TGTGCCTGGAGCGCCGTACGGGCCGGGGAGCTGTTTTTT. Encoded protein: CAWSAVRAGELFF. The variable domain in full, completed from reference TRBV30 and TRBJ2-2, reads SQTIHQWPATLVQPVGSPLSLECTVEGTSNPNLYWYRQAAGRGLQLLFYSVGIGQISSEVPQNLSASRPQDRQFILSSKKLLLSDSGFYLCAWSAVRAGELFFGEGSRLTVL.

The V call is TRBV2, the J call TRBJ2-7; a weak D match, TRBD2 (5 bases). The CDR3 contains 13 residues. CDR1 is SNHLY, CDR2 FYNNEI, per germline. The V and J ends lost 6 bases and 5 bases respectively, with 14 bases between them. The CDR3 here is CASRKLGSNEQYF. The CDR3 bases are TGTGCCAGCAGGAAACTTGGGAGTAACGAGCAGTACTTC.

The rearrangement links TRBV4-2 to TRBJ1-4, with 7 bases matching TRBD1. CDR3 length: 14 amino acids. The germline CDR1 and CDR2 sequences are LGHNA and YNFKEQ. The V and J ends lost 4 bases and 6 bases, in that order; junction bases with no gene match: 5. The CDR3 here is CASSLQGGHEKLFF. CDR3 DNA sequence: TGTGCCAGCAGCCTCCAGGGGGGGCATGAAAAACTGTTTTTT.

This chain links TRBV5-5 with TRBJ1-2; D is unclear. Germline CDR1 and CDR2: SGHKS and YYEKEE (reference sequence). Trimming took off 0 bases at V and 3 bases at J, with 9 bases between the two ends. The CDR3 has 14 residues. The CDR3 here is CASSLAVQDYGYTF. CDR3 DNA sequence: TGTGCCAGCAGCTTGGCCGTTCAGGACTATGGCTACACCTTC. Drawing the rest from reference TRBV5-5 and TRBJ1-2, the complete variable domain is DAGVTQSPTHLIKTRGQQVTLRCSPISGHKSVSWYQQVLGQGPQFIFQYYEKEERGRGNFPDRFSARQFPNYSSELNVNALLLGDSALYLCASSLAVQDYGYTFGSGTRLTVV.

CDR3 loop: CASSGLGLADTGELFF. For the CDR3, the DNA is TGTGCCAGCAGCGGCCTGGGACTAGCGGACACCGGGGAGCTGTTTTTT. The J gene is TRBJ2-2, the V gene TRBV7-9; 11 bases map to TRBD2. Germline V CDR1 and CDR2: SEHNR, FQNEAQ (reference sequence). V trimming: 5 bases; J trimming: 3 bases; junction bases outside the gene matches: 5. CDR3 length: 16 residues.

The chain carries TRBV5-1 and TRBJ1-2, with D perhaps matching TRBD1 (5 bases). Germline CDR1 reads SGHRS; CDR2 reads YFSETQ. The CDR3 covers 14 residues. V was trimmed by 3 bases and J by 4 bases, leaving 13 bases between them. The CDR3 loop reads CASSSEGALYGYTF. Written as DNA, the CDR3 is TGCGCCAGCAGCTCGGAAGGGGCGCTCTATGGCTACACCTTC.

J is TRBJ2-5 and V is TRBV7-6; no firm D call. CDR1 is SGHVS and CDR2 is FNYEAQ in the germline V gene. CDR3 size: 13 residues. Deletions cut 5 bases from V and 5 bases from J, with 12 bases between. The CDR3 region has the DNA TGTGCCAGCAGCCTCTGGCCCCGGGAGACCCAGTACTTC. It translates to CASSLWPRETQYF.

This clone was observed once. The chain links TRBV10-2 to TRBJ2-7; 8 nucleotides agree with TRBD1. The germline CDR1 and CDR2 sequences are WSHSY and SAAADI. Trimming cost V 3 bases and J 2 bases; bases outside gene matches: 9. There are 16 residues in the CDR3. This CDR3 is CASSDPGQGNTYEQYF. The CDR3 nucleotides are TGCGCCAGCAGTGACCCCGGACAGGGCAACACCTACGAGCAGTACTTC.

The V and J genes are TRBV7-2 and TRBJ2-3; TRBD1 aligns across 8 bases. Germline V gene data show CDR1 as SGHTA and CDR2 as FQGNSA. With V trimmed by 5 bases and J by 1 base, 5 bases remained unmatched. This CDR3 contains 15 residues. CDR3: CASSAKGQGTDTQYF. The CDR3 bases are TGTGCCAGCAGCGCCAAGGGACAGGGCACAGATACGCAGTATTTT.

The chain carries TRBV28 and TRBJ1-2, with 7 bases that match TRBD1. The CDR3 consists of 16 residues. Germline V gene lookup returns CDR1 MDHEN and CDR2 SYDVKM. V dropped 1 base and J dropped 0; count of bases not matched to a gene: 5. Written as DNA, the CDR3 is TGTGCCAGCAGTTTATTCGGCGGGACAGCTAACTATGGCTACACCTTC. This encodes CASSLFGGTANYGYTF.

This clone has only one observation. The CDR3 DNA sequence: TGCAGCCTGGAGGGAAACGACGGCTACACCTTC. Its translation: CSLEGNDGYTF. This sequence joins TRBV29-1 and TRBJ1-2; D unclear. CDR1 SQVTM and CDR2 ANQGSEA come from the germline V gene. The length of the CDR3 is 11 residues. The V and J ends lost 8 bases and 8 bases respectively, with 15 bases between them.

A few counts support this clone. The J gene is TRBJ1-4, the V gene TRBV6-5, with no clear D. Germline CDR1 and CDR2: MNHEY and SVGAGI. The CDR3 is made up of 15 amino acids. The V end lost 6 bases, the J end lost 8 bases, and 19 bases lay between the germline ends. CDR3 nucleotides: TGTGCCAGCAGGCCACATAGGGTGGACGAAGAAAAACTGTTTTTT. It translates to CASRPHRVDEEKLFF.

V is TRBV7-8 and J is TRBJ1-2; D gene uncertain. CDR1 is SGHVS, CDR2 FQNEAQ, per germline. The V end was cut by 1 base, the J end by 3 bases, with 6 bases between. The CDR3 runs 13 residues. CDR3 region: CASSLVTDYGYTF. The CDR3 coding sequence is TGTGCCAGCAGCTTAGTCACTGACTATGGCTACACCTTC.

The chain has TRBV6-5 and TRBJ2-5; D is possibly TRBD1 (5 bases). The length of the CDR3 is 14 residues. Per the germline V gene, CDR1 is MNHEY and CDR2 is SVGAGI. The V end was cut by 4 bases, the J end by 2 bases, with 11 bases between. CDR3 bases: TGTGCCAGCAGTTGGCTAGGGGCACAAGAGACCCAGTACTTC. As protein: CASSWLGAQETQYF.

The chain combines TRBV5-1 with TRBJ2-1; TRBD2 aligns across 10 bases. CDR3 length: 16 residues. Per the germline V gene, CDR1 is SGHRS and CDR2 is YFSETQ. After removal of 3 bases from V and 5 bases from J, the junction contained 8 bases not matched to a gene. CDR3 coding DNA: TGCGCCAGCAGCTCCCTTCAGCGGGGGGGACACAATGAGCAGTTCTTC. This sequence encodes CASSSLQRGGHNEQFF.

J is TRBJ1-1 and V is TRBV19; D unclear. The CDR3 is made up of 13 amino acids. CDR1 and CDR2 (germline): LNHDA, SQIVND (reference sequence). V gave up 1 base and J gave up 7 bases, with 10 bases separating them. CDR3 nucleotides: TGTGCCAGTAGTATAGCAGGTGTGAGTGAAGCTTTCTTT. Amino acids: CASSIAGVSEAFF.

The CDR3 loop is CASSRQGAGANVLTF. The CDR3 DNA reads as TGTGCCAGCAGTCGACAGGGGGCTGGGGCCAACGTCCTGACTTTC. J is TRBJ2-6 and V is TRBV6-5, with 9 nucleotides matching TRBD1. V dropped 5 bases and J dropped 2; count of bases not matched to a gene: 1. The CDR3 is 15 amino acids. Germline values: CDR1 MNHEY, CDR2 SVGAGI.

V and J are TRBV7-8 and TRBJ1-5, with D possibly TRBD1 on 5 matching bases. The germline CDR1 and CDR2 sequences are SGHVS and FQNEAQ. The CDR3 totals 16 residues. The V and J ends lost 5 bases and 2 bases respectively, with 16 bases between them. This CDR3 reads CASSRLHGDRNQPQHF. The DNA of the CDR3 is TGTGCCAGCAGCCGCCTACACGGGGACCGCAATCAGCCCCAGCATTTT.

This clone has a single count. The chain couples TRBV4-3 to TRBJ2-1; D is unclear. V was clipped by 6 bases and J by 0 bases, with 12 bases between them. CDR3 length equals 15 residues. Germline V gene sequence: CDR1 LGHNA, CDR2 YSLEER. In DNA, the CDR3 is TGCGCCAGCAGTTACCGAAAATACTCCTACAATGAGCAGTTCTTC. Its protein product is CASSYRKYSYNEQFF.